What follows are 17 T cell receptor beta chains derived from one specimen sequenced in a study of shared clonotypes between healthy human individuals. Some clones are missing from TCRdb's copy, which holds only in-frame ones; the method was immunoSEQ multiplex PCR. The sample includes about 2,500,000 clones, around nine tenths of them seen just once. Sequencing was done on a sample of naive CD4+ T cells sorted from blood. The sample's subset: CD45RA+ positively selected. The receptors were gathered from a man in his late teens or twenties in good health.

The chain is built from TRBV6-5 and TRBJ1-5; D is unclear. The CDR3 is 16 amino acids. V was clipped by 0 bases and J by 0 bases, with 9 bases between them. CDR1 and CDR2 from the germline V gene are MNHEY and SVGAGI. The chain's CDR3 is CASSYSPTYSNQPQHF. In nucleotides, the CDR3 is TGTGCCAGCAGTTACTCCCCGACCTATAGCAATCAGCCCCAGCATTTT.

The genes are TRBV7-6 and TRBJ2-2, with D perhaps matching TRBD2 (5 bases). The V end was cut by 1 base, the J end by 5 bases, with 14 bases between. Germline lookup yields CDR1 SGHVS and CDR2 FNYEAQ. CDR3 length: 16 residues. CDR3 loop: CASSLGRGPGTGELFF. The CDR3 DNA reads as TGTGCCAGCAGCTTAGGTCGAGGCCCGGGGACCGGGGAGCTGTTTTTT.

Written as DNA, the CDR3 is TGTGCCAGCAGTTTAGAGGGGGCGGGATATGGCTACACCTTC. Residues: CASSLEGAGYGYTF. The V gene is TRBV28, the J gene TRBJ1-2, with 7 bases fitting TRBD1. The V gene's germline CDR1 is MDHEN and CDR2 SYDVKM. The V segment lost 2 bases and the J segment 5 bases; nucleotides outside the gene matches: 5. The CDR3 sequence is 14 residues long.

This clone was observed a single time. This sample also contains other DNA sequences that code for the same CDR3. The V gene is TRBV28, the J gene TRBJ2-2; D not certain. The V end was cut by 4 bases, the J end by 7 bases, with 7 bases between. The CDR3 runs 12 residues. The germline CDR1 and CDR2 sequences are MDHEN and SYDVKM. CDR3 DNA sequence: TGTGCCAGCAGTTCGCCAAGCGGGGAGCTGTTTTTT. As protein: CASSSPSGELFF. Filled out from reference TRBV28 and TRBJ2-2, the complete variable domain reads DVKVTQSSRYLVKRTGEKVFLECVQDMDHENMFWYRQDPGLGLRLIYFSYDVKMKEKGDIPEGYSVSREKKERFSLILESASTNQTSMYLCASSSPSGELFFGEGSRLTVL.

With regard to this clone: The sample holds other DNA sequences that translate to the same CDR3. V usage is TRBV11-2 and J usage is TRBJ2-3; D remains ambiguous. The germline gives CDR1 SGHAT, CDR2 FQNNGV. V was clipped by 1 base and J by 0 bases, with 5 bases between them. The CDR3 covers 14 residues. The CDR3 bases are TGTGCCAGCAGCTTAGGAGGTAGCACAGATACGCAGTATTTT. This translates into CASSLGGSTDTQYF.

This clone is a singleton in its sample. The J gene is TRBJ1-1, the V gene TRBV11-2; 11 bases are shared with TRBD1. Germline V gene lookup returns CDR1 SGHAT and CDR2 FQNNGV. The CDR3 extends over 14 amino acids. V lost 5 bases, J lost 6 bases, and 5 bases stayed unmatched. This CDR3 is CASSPRTGGPEAFF. Written as DNA, the CDR3 is TGTGCCAGCAGCCCCCGGACAGGGGGCCCTGAAGCTTTCTTT.

This rearrangement joins TRBV28 to TRBJ1-4, with 11 bases matching TRBD1. Germline V CDR1 and CDR2: MDHEN, SYDVKM. Trimming cost V 6 bases and J 1 base; bases outside gene matches: 7. The CDR3 contains 17 residues. DNA of the CDR3: TGTGCCAGCAGAATCCCTGGGACAGGGGGAACTAATGAAAAACTGTTTTTT. As protein: CASRIPGTGGTNEKLFF.

Notes on this clone: Other DNA sequences in this sample translate to the same CDR3. The rearrangement uses TRBV5-4 and TRBJ2-7, with D tentatively TRBD2 (6 bases). The V gene's germline CDR1 is SGHNT and CDR2 YYREEE (reference sequence). Trimming took 0 bases from V and 0 from J, leaving 10 bases between them. This CDR3 contains 15 residues. The DNA of the CDR3 is TGTGCCAGCAGCTTGGGCGGGACCACCTCCTACGAGCAGTACTTC. Residues: CASSLGGTTSYEQYF.

Turning to this clone: This specimen includes other DNA sequences encoding the same CDR3. This chain joins TRBV28 and TRBJ2-7; D gene unclear. The CDR3 is 11 residues long. Germline CDR1 and CDR2: MDHEN and SYDVKM. V was cut by 3 bases and J by 3 bases, with 3 bases left in between. Here the CDR3 reads CASSFDYEQYF. The CDR3 DNA reads as TGTGCCAGCAGTTTTGACTACGAGCAGTACTTC.

Remarks on this clone: The same CDR3 is also encoded by other DNA sequences in this sample. V usage is TRBV9 and J usage is TRBJ1-4; D gene uncertain. Germline CDR1 reads SGDLS; CDR2 reads YYNGEE. Trimming removed 0 bases at V and 0 bases at J, with 3 bases between. The CDR3 has 14 residues. CDR3 sequence (DNA): TGTGCCAGCAGCGTAGGGCCAACTAATGAAAAACTGTTTTTT. Protein sequence: CASSVGPTNEKLFF. Variable domain in full (rest from reference TRBV9 and TRBJ1-4): DSGVTQTPKHLITATGQRVTLRCSPRSGDLSVYWYQQSLDQGLQFLIQYYNGEERAKGNILERFSAQQFPDLHSELNLSSLELGDSALYFCASSVGPTNEKLFFGSGTQLSVL.

About this clone itself: At one end, the junction sequence differs from germline, possibly due to a read error. The rearrangement links TRBV7-6 to TRBJ2-5; D is unresolved. Germline V gives CDR1 SGHVS, CDR2 FNYEAQ. The CDR3 loop spans 14 amino acids. The CDR3 DNA reads TGTGCCACCAGCTTGCATACGGCACAAGAGACCCAGTACTTC. Residues: CATSLHTAQETQYF.

This chain joins TRBV6-5 and TRBJ2-5; D perhaps matches TRBD2 (6 bases). The germline CDR1 and CDR2 sequences are MNHEY and SVGAGI. V was trimmed by 8 bases and J by 1 base, leaving 8 bases between them. CDR3 length equals 12 residues. The CDR3 here is CASRDSQETQYF. The CDR3 DNA reads TGTGCCAGCCGGGACTCCCAAGAGACCCAGTACTTC.

V gene TRBV18 combines with J gene TRBJ1-5, with 12 bases lining up with TRBD1. V was clipped by 5 bases and J by 5 bases; unmatched bases: 1. This CDR3 is 14 amino acids long. Germline V gives CDR1 KGHSH, CDR2 LQKENI. In DNA form, the CDR3 reads TGTGCCAGCTCAGGGACAGGGGGCGATCAGCCCCAGCATTTT. It translates to CASSGTGGDQPQHF.

The genes are TRBV19 and TRBJ2-7; a weak D match, TRBD1 (5 bases). CDR1 is LNHDA, CDR2 SQIVND, per germline (reference sequence). Trimming took off 5 bases at V and 6 bases at J, with 14 bases between the two ends. The length of the CDR3 is 13 residues. This chain's CDR3 is CASSSRQTSEQYF. DNA of the CDR3: TGTGCCAGTAGTTCCCGACAGACCTCCGAGCAGTACTTC.

As to this clone: The same CDR3 can be traced to other DNA sequences in this sample. The chain recombines TRBV5-1 with TRBJ2-3; 9 bases map to TRBD2. This CDR3 contains 15 residues. The V segment lost 1 base and the J segment 5 bases; nucleotides outside the gene matches: 5. Looked up from germline, CDR1 is SGHRS and CDR2 is YFSETQ. The CDR3 spells CASSLSGGREDTQYF. In DNA form, the CDR3 reads TGCGCCAGCAGCTTGTCGGGCGGGAGGGAAGATACGCAGTATTTT.

This chain links TRBV10-3 with TRBJ2-2, with D hard to call. CDR1 is ENHRY, CDR2 SYGVKD, per germline. The CDR3 is 14 residues long. Trimming shortened V by 10 bases and J by 3 bases, and 15 bases separated the two germline ends. For the CDR3, the DNA is TGTGCCACCGGAGTGTCGGGCTACACCGGGGAGCTGTTTTTT. This translates into CATGVSGYTGELFF.

CDR3 in DNA: TGTGCCAGCAGACCTGGGACAGGTGGAAACACCATATATTTT. Encoded protein: CASRPGTGGNTIYF. This chain connects TRBV27 to TRBJ1-3; TRBD1 agrees at 8 bases. Trimming took 6 bases from V and 3 from J; bases not matched to a gene: 4. This CDR3 spans 14 amino acids. CDR1 is MNHEY, CDR2 SMNVEV, per germline (reference sequence).